These T cell receptor beta chains were read from a single sample in a study of cytomegalovirus exposure and HLA in healthy donors. This table comes from immunoSEQ multiplex PCR, and its TCRdb copy is limited to in-frame clones, with some not included. Among about 170,000 clones listed, approximately 87% were seen once. Material for sequencing was PBMCs. The receptors derive from a woman aged 25 to 39 in good health and CMV-seronegative. Both conserved end residues are part of each CDR3. A D gene is named only where the DNA matches it firmly. Clone size is shown for a subset of rows, as once, few, many or a class of expanded clone.

v_call: TRBV5-5; j_call: TRBJ1-3; d_call: .; clone_size: .; cdr3_length: 13; cdr3_aa: CASSHDSGNTIYF; cdr3_nt: TGTGCCAGCAGTCATGATTCTGGAAACACCATATATTTT
v_call: TRBV18; j_call: TRBJ2-5; d_call: TRBD1; clone_size: .; cdr3_length: 17; cdr3_aa: CASSPLVVGTGRETQYF; cdr3_nt: TGTGCCAGCTCACCACTCGTAGTCGGGACAGGGCGAGAGACCCAGTACTTC
v_call: TRBV9; j_call: TRBJ1-3; d_call: TRBD1; clone_size: once; cdr3_length: 15; cdr3_aa: CASSVRTGAGNTIYF; cdr3_nt: TGTGCCAGCAGCGTACGGACAGGGGCTGGAAACACCATATATTTT
v_call: TRBV5-1; j_call: TRBJ2-1; d_call: TRBD2; clone_size: .; cdr3_length: 13; cdr3_aa: CASSFRGGDEQFF; cdr3_nt: TGCGCCAGCAGCTTCCGGGGGGGCGATGAGCAGTTCTTC
v_call: TRBV6-1; j_call: TRBJ2-7; d_call: .; clone_size: .; cdr3_length: 12; cdr3_aa: CATSGQVYEQYF; cdr3_nt: TGTGCCACCTCAGGACAAGTTTACGAGCAGTACTTC
v_call: TRBV9; j_call: TRBJ2-2; d_call: TRBD1; clone_size: .; cdr3_length: 16; cdr3_aa: CASSVPTGPNTGELFF; cdr3_nt: TGTGCCAGCAGCGTACCGACAGGGCCGAACACCGGGGAGCTGTTTTTT
v_call: TRBV27; j_call: TRBJ2-7; d_call: TRBD2; clone_size: .; cdr3_length: 14; cdr3_aa: CASSPRTSGYEQYF; cdr3_nt: TGTGCCAGCAGTCCCCGGACTAGCGGTTACGAGCAGTACTTC
v_call: TRBV7-2; j_call: TRBJ2-1; d_call: .; clone_size: once; cdr3_length: 15; cdr3_aa: CASSPNQGSYNEQFF; cdr3_nt: TGTGCCAGCAGTCCCAATCAAGGCTCCTACAATGAGCAGTTCTTC
v_call: TRBV5-8; j_call: TRBJ2-1; d_call: .; clone_size: once; cdr3_length: 15; cdr3_aa: CASSLVGRWGNEQFF; cdr3_nt: TGTGCCAGCAGCTTGGTAGGACGCTGGGGCAATGAGCAGTTCTTC
v_call: TRBV18; j_call: TRBJ1-4; d_call: TRBD1; clone_size: .; cdr3_length: 15; cdr3_aa: CASSLGQFQNEKLFF; cdr3_nt: TGTGCCAGCTCATTGGGACAGTTTCAAAATGAAAAACTGTTTTTT
v_call: TRBV7-3; j_call: TRBJ1-6; d_call: .; clone_size: once; cdr3_length: 15; cdr3_aa: CASSLTSSSQSPLHF; cdr3_nt: TGTGCCAGCAGCTTAACGTCCAGCTCTCAGTCACCCCTCCACTTT
v_call: TRBV21-1; j_call: TRBJ2-5; d_call: .; clone_size: .; cdr3_length: 17; cdr3_aa: CASSTRTSGGAWETQYF; cdr3_nt: TGTGCCAGCAGCACTCGGACTAGCGGGGGGGCCTGGGAGACCCAGTACTTC
v_call: TRBV29-1; j_call: TRBJ2-5; d_call: TRBD2; clone_size: .; cdr3_length: 14; cdr3_aa: CSVVGRGGGETQYF; cdr3_nt: TGCAGCGTTGTGGGTCGGGGGGGCGGAGAGACCCAGTACTTC
v_call: TRBV4-3; j_call: TRBJ1-1; d_call: .; clone_size: once; cdr3_length: 15; cdr3_aa: CASSQDQGMNTEAFF; cdr3_nt: TGCGCCAGCAGCCAAGATCAGGGCATGAACACTGAAGCTTTCTTT
v_call: TRBV7-6; j_call: TRBJ2-3; d_call: TRBD2; clone_size: .; cdr3_length: 15; cdr3_aa: CASTPTSGLTDTQYF; cdr3_nt: TGTGCCAGCACCCCGACTAGCGGCCTCACAGATACGCAGTATTTT
v_call: TRBV6-6; j_call: TRBJ1-1; d_call: .; clone_size: .; cdr3_length: 12; cdr3_aa: CASVKQGSEAFF; cdr3_nt: TGTGCCAGCGTCAAACAGGGTTCAGAAGCTTTCTTT
v_call: TRBV7-9; j_call: TRBJ2-1; d_call: .; clone_size: .; cdr3_length: 15; cdr3_aa: CASSSNRAENNEQFF; cdr3_nt: TGTGCCAGCAGCTCCAACAGGGCCGAGAACAATGAGCAGTTCTTC
v_call: TRBV5-6; j_call: TRBJ2-1; d_call: .; clone_size: .; cdr3_length: 12; cdr3_aa: CASSLWGNEQFF; cdr3_nt: TGTGCCAGCAGCTTGTGGGGCAATGAGCAGTTCTTC
v_call: TRBV27; j_call: TRBJ1-2; d_call: .; clone_size: .; cdr3_length: 15; cdr3_aa: CASSPREGTNYGYTF; cdr3_nt: TGTGCCAGCAGTCCCCGGGAGGGGACCAACTATGGCTACACCTTC
v_call: TRBV7-8; j_call: TRBJ1-2; d_call: TRBD1; clone_size: .; cdr3_length: 15; cdr3_aa: CASTLTGSKDYGYTF; cdr3_nt: TGTGCCAGCACCCTGACAGGGTCTAAGGACTATGGCTACACCTTC
v_call: TRBV28; j_call: TRBJ2-1; d_call: TRBD2; clone_size: once; cdr3_length: 17; cdr3_aa: CASSQGAGGPTIGEQFF; cdr3_nt: TGTGCCAGCAGTCAAGGAGCGGGAGGGCCCACAATTGGTGAGCAGTTCTTC
v_call: TRBV5-4; j_call: TRBJ2-3; d_call: .; clone_size: .; cdr3_length: 14; cdr3_aa: CASSSGLHTDTQYF; cdr3_nt: TGTGCCAGCAGCTCGGGACTTCACACAGATACGCAGTATTTT
v_call: TRBV2; j_call: TRBJ1-6; d_call: TRBD1; clone_size: few; cdr3_length: 12; cdr3_aa: CASRQGASPLHF; cdr3_nt: TGTGCCAGCAGGCAGGGGGCCTCACCCCTCCACTTT
v_call: TRBV27; j_call: TRBJ1-2; d_call: TRBD1; clone_size: .; cdr3_length: 16; cdr3_aa: CASSFTGGERNYGYTF; cdr3_nt: TGTGCCAGCAGTTTTACAGGGGGAGAGAGAAACTATGGCTACACCTTC
v_call: TRBV19; j_call: TRBJ2-6; d_call: .; clone_size: .; cdr3_length: 18; cdr3_aa: CASSIDRGMLSGANVLTF; cdr3_nt: TGTGCCAGTAGTATAGACCGCGGGATGCTCTCTGGGGCCAACGTCCTGACTTTC
v_call: TRBV11-3; j_call: TRBJ2-3; d_call: TRBD2; clone_size: .; cdr3_length: 16; cdr3_aa: CASSEKPGLLTDTQYF; cdr3_nt: TGTGCCAGCAGCGAGAAGCCGGGACTACTTACAGATACGCAGTATTTT
v_call: TRBV6-6; j_call: TRBJ1-2; d_call: TRBD1; clone_size: few; cdr3_length: 13; cdr3_aa: CASSGQENYGYTF; cdr3_nt: TGTGCCAGCAGTGGACAGGAGAACTATGGCTACACCTTC
v_call: TRBV7-8; j_call: TRBJ1-6; d_call: .; clone_size: .; cdr3_length: 15; cdr3_aa: CASSLVGTLSSPLHF; cdr3_nt: TGTGCCAGCAGCTTAGTGGGGACGCTAAGTTCACCCCTCCACTTT
v_call: TRBV2; j_call: TRBJ2-2; d_call: TRBD2; clone_size: .; cdr3_length: 16; cdr3_aa: CASSVPGTSGAGELFF; cdr3_nt: TGTGCCAGCAGTGTTCCCGGGACTAGCGGGGCCGGGGAGCTGTTTTTT
v_call: TRBV6-5; j_call: TRBJ2-1; d_call: TRBD1; clone_size: .; cdr3_length: 13; cdr3_aa: CASRRTGGNEQFF; cdr3_nt: TGTGCCAGCAGGAGGACAGGGGGCAATGAGCAGTTCTTC
v_call: TRBV4-3; j_call: TRBJ2-3; d_call: .; clone_size: .; cdr3_length: 14; cdr3_aa: CASSQDHHSDTQYF; cdr3_nt: TGCGCCAGCAGCCAAGATCACCATAGCGATACGCAGTATTTT
v_call: TRBV7-3; j_call: TRBJ2-3; d_call: .; clone_size: .; cdr3_length: 16; cdr3_aa: CASSVDGQGLVDTQYF; cdr3_nt: TGTGCCAGCAGCGTAGACGGACAAGGATTGGTAGATACGCAGTATTTT
v_call: TRBV4-3; j_call: TRBJ2-1; d_call: TRBD2; clone_size: .; cdr3_length: 15; cdr3_aa: CASSLGPSGNNEQFF; cdr3_nt: TGCGCCAGCAGCTTGGGGCCTAGCGGGAACAATGAGCAGTTCTTC
v_call: TRBV7-2; j_call: TRBJ2-1; d_call: .; clone_size: .; cdr3_length: 11; cdr3_aa: CASRGTRQQFF; cdr3_nt: TGTGCCAGCAGGGGGACTCGTCAGCAGTTCTTC
v_call: TRBV28; j_call: TRBJ1-3; d_call: .; clone_size: .; cdr3_length: 15; cdr3_aa: CASRQGPASGNTIYF; cdr3_nt: TGTGCCAGCAGGCAGGGACCTGCCTCTGGAAACACCATATATTTT
v_call: TRBV5-1; j_call: TRBJ2-2; d_call: TRBD2; clone_size: .; cdr3_length: 20; cdr3_aa: CASSLASGEGRGQNTGELFF; cdr3_nt: TGCGCCAGCAGCTTGGCTAGCGGGGAAGGGAGAGGCCAGAACACCGGGGAGCTGTTTTTT
v_call: TRBV5-1; j_call: TRBJ2-7; d_call: .; clone_size: .; cdr3_length: 15; cdr3_aa: CASSPGPGERYEQYF; cdr3_nt: TGCGCCAGCAGCCCCGGTCCGGGAGAAAGGTACGAGCAGTACTTC
v_call: TRBV19; j_call: TRBJ2-5; d_call: .; clone_size: .; cdr3_length: 14; cdr3_aa: CASTADGSRETQYF; cdr3_nt: TGTGCCAGTACAGCGGACGGTTCCCGAGAGACCCAGTACTTC
v_call: TRBV5-1; j_call: TRBJ1-3; d_call: .; clone_size: few; cdr3_length: 16; cdr3_aa: CASSEWTTSSGNTIYF; cdr3_nt: TGCGCCAGCAGCGAGTGGACAACCAGCTCTGGAAACACCATATATTTT
v_call: TRBV2; j_call: TRBJ1-1; d_call: TRBD1; clone_size: .; cdr3_length: 16; cdr3_aa: CASSDAGGFGNTEAFF; cdr3_nt: TGTGCCAGCAGTGACGCAGGGGGCTTTGGGAACACTGAAGCTTTCTTT
v_call: TRBV10-3; j_call: TRBJ2-7; d_call: TRBD2; clone_size: .; cdr3_length: 16; cdr3_aa: CAISESKTSGTYEQYF; cdr3_nt: TGTGCCATCAGTGAGTCTAAGACTAGCGGAACCTACGAGCAGTACTTC
v_call: TRBV21-1; j_call: TRBJ2-3; d_call: .; clone_size: .; cdr3_length: 11; cdr3_aa: CASRRGDTQYF; cdr3_nt: TGTGCCAGCAGGAGGGGGGATACGCAGTATTTT
v_call: TRBV5-1; j_call: TRBJ2-1; d_call: TRBD2; clone_size: .; cdr3_length: 16; cdr3_aa: CASSLVSGGPYNEQFF; cdr3_nt: TGCGCCAGCAGCTTGGTTTCGGGGGGGCCGTACAATGAGCAGTTCTTC
v_call: TRBV25-1; j_call: TRBJ2-1; d_call: TRBD2; clone_size: .; cdr3_length: 17; cdr3_aa: CASSPSRGSGRASEQFF; cdr3_nt: TGTGCCAGCAGCCCCTCCCGGGGGAGCGGGAGGGCGAGTGAGCAGTTCTTC
v_call: TRBV6-5; j_call: TRBJ2-2; d_call: .; clone_size: .; cdr3_length: 15; cdr3_aa: CASSYSPRAGGELFF; cdr3_nt: TGTGCCAGCAGTTACTCCCCGCGGGCCGGCGGGGAGCTGTTTTTT
v_call: TRBV15; j_call: TRBJ2-1; d_call: .; clone_size: .; cdr3_length: 15; cdr3_aa: CATSSAGQIYNEQFF; cdr3_nt: TGTGCCACCAGCAGTGCAGGGCAGATCTACAATGAGCAGTTCTTC
v_call: TRBV13; j_call: TRBJ1-3; d_call: .; clone_size: .; cdr3_length: 14; cdr3_aa: CASSSQGAGNTIYF; cdr3_nt: TGTGCCAGCAGCTCACAGGGTGCTGGAAACACCATATATTTT
v_call: TRBV7-2; j_call: TRBJ2-7; d_call: TRBD2; clone_size: .; cdr3_length: 16; cdr3_aa: CASSTWVGGRNYEQYF; cdr3_nt: TGTGCCAGCAGCACGTGGGTGGGGGGGAGGAACTACGAGCAGTACTTC
v_call: TRBV7-2; j_call: TRBJ2-7; d_call: TRBD1; clone_size: .; cdr3_length: 14; cdr3_aa: CASSLSQGVGEQYF; cdr3_nt: TGTGCCAGCAGCTTGTCACAGGGGGTCGGCGAGCAGTACTTC
v_call: TRBV7-9; j_call: TRBJ2-7; d_call: .; clone_size: once; cdr3_length: 14; cdr3_aa: CASSPSGTGYEQYF; cdr3_nt: TGTGCCAGCAGCCCTTCCGGGACCGGATACGAGCAGTACTTC
v_call: TRBV5-4; j_call: TRBJ1-2; d_call: TRBD1; clone_size: .; cdr3_length: 14; cdr3_aa: CASRGGQGGVVYTF; cdr3_nt: TGTGCCAGCAGGGGGGGACAGGGCGGGGTGGTCTACACCTTC
v_call: TRBV7-9; j_call: TRBJ2-7; d_call: .; clone_size: .; cdr3_length: 12; cdr3_aa: CASSFPLNEQYF; cdr3_nt: TGTGCCAGCAGCTTCCCCCTCAACGAGCAGTACTTC
v_call: TRBV19; j_call: TRBJ1-5; d_call: .; clone_size: .; cdr3_length: 12; cdr3_aa: CASRESGQPQHF; cdr3_nt: TGTGCCAGTCGCGAAAGTGGGCAGCCCCAGCATTTT
v_call: TRBV7-9; j_call: TRBJ1-1; d_call: .; clone_size: .; cdr3_length: 15; cdr3_aa: CASSLEGGYATEAFF; cdr3_nt: TGTGCCAGCAGCTTAGAGGGAGGGTATGCCACTGAAGCTTTCTTT